The 22 T cell receptor beta chains below come from one sample, sequenced in a study of CD8+ T cells in alopecia areata. Treatment specified: oral pan-JAK inhibitor, 5-10 mg twice daily. The sequencing template was cDNA reverse transcribed from extracted RNA. The repertoire was sequenced with immunoSEQ multiplex PCR; TCRdb's copy has only in-frame clones and lacks some. The sample contains about 270,000 clones, around 64% of which appear only once. The sequenced sample was CD4+ T cells sorted from blood, obtained at roughly week 53, from a patient treated with tofacitinib. These receptors all come from a human donor with alopecia areata.

The CDR3 DNA sequence: TGCAGCGTGAGACTTCAGGGGTTCTACAATGAGCAGTTCTTC. It specifies CSVRLQGFYNEQFF. This chain links TRBV29-1 with TRBJ2-1; tentatively, D is TRBD1 (6 bases). The CDR3 runs 14 residues. CDR1 and CDR2 from the germline V gene are SQVTM and ANQGSEA. V lost 6 bases, J lost 3 bases, and 15 bases lay in between.

Written as DNA, the CDR3 is TGTCCACCCAGGGAAGGGGTTTGGGAAAAACTGTTTTTT. It is translated as CPPREGVWEKLFF. The rearrangement joins TRBV25-1 to TRBJ1-4, with D maybe TRBD1 (5 bases). Germline V lookup: CDR1 MGHDK, CDR2 SYGVNS. This CDR3 has 13 amino acids. Full variable domain (rest looked up from reference TRBV25-1 and TRBJ1-4): EADIYQTPRYLVIGTGKKITLECSQTMGHDKMYWYQQDPGMELHLIHYSYGVNSTEKGDLSSESTVSRIRTEHFPLTLESARPSHTSQYLCPPREGVWEKLFFGSGTQLSVL.

Worth noting for this clone: Other DNA sequences in the same sample also yield this CDR3. This chain joins TRBV29-1 and TRBJ1-2; weak D call: TRBD1 (5 bases). The ends were cut back, 3 bases at V and 4 bases at J, with 6 bases in the middle. Germline V CDR1 and CDR2: SQVTM, ANQGSEA. The CDR3 spans 11 residues. For the CDR3, the DNA is TGCAGCGTTGAGGGGGGCTATGGCTACACCTTC. Translating gives CSVEGGYGYTF.

V gene TRBV5-1 combines with J gene TRBJ1-2, with 7 bases identical to TRBD1. Germline V gives CDR1 SGHRS, CDR2 YFSETQ. This CDR3 has 14 amino acids. V was pared by 4 bases and J by 5 bases, with 8 bases of the junction left unmatched. As DNA, the CDR3 is TGCGCCAGCAGCCTGACAGGGAGTAATTATGGCTACACCTTC. Residues: CASSLTGSNYGYTF.

V usage is TRBV25-1 and J usage is TRBJ2-7; maybe TRBD1 (6 bases). Germline-derived CDR1 and CDR2 are MGHDK and SYGVNS. Between the trimmed V and J ends, which lost 7 bases and 3 bases, there was a span of 16 bases. There are 14 residues in the CDR3. This CDR3 reads CASNWWTAYYEQYF. CDR3 coding DNA: TGTGCCAGCAATTGGTGGACAGCCTACTACGAGCAGTACTTC.

On this clone itself: This sample also contains other DNA sequences that code for the same CDR3. The V gene is TRBV4-1, the J gene TRBJ2-3, with D possibly matching TRBD2 (6 bases). Trimming stripped 0 bases from V and 3 bases from J, with 10 bases between. From germline, CDR1 is MGHRA and CDR2 YSYEKL. The CDR3 covers 15 residues. CDR3 nucleotides: TGCGCCAGCAGCCAAGATGGGGGAGGTACAGATACGCAGTATTTT. It translates to CASSQDGGGTDTQYF.

The rearrangement links TRBV2 to TRBJ1-5; D might be TRBD1 (5 bases). The CDR3 has 14 residues. Trimming took off 2 bases at V and 2 bases at J, with 7 bases between the two ends. CDR1 and CDR2 (germline): SNHLY, FYNNEI. This CDR3 is CASSEQGGNQPQHF. As DNA, the CDR3 is TGTGCCAGCAGTGAACAGGGCGGCAATCAGCCCCAGCATTTT.

This clone was picked up a small number of times. The genes are TRBV6-5 and TRBJ1-4; D possibly corresponds to TRBD1 (6 bases). Trimming cost V 6 bases and J 7 bases, with 18 bases left between them. The CDR3 is 15 residues long. CDR1 and CDR2 (germline): MNHEY, SVGAGI. DNA for the CDR3: TGTGCCAGCAGGCCCCCGGGGGGCGAATCTGAAAAACTGTTTTTT. It yields the protein CASRPPGGESEKLFF.

The chain links TRBV10-3 to TRBJ1-2; D gene uncertain. V lost 2 bases and J lost 8, with 6 bases in between. Germline CDR1 is ENHRY and CDR2 is SYGVKD. There are 11 residues in the CDR3. DNA for the CDR3: TGTGCCATCAGTGAGGATCGGGGCTACACCTTC. This sequence encodes CAISEDRGYTF.

V gene TRBV25-1 combines with J gene TRBJ2-7; possible D gene TRBD1, 5 bases. The V and J ends lost 4 bases and 3 bases respectively, with 10 bases between them. Germline loops: CDR1 MGHDK, CDR2 SYGVNS. This CDR3 region has 13 residues. Written as DNA, the CDR3 is TGTGCCAGCAGTGGACAGAAACTCTACGAGCAGTACTTC. Translating it yields CASSGQKLYEQYF.

The genes are TRBV15 and TRBJ1-2; D is uncertain. V was pared by 0 bases and J by 2 bases, with 10 bases between. The CDR3 spans 15 residues. Germline CDR1 is LNHNV and CDR2 is YYDKDF (reference sequence). CDR3: CATSRDRSRNYGYTF. The CDR3 coding sequence is TGTGCCACCAGCAGAGATCGAAGTAGGAACTATGGCTACACCTTC.

The chain employs TRBV5-4 and TRBJ2-5; a possible D gene is TRBD1 (5 bases). The CDR3 spans 14 residues. Germline V lookup: CDR1 SGHNT, CDR2 YYREEE (reference sequence). V dropped 0 bases and J dropped 1 base, with 7 bases sitting between them. The CDR3 DNA is TGTGCCAGCAGCTTGGGGGGCTTCCAAGAGACCCAGTACTTC. Residues: CASSLGGFQETQYF. Based on the CDR3 plus reference TRBV5-4 and TRBJ2-5, the full variable domain is ETGVTQSPTHLIKTRGQQVTLRCSSQSGHNTVSWYQQALGQGPQFIFQYYREEENGRGNFPPRFSGLQFPNYSSELNVNALELDDSALYLCASSLGGFQETQYFGPGTRLLVL.

V and J are TRBV9 and TRBJ1-2; perhaps TRBD1 as D (5 bases). Looked up from germline, CDR1 is SGDLS and CDR2 is YYNGEE. V was cut by 6 bases and J by 4 bases, with 16 bases left in between. This CDR3 is 14 amino acids long. The CDR3 DNA reads TGTGCCAGCACCGTGTACCCGCAGGGCTATGGCTACACCTTC. Amino acids: CASTVYPQGYGYTF.

The chain joins TRBV2 to TRBJ1-2, with 7 bases matching TRBD1. Germline CDR1 is SNHLY and CDR2 is FYNNEI. Germline trimming cut 6 bases from V and 8 bases from J; bases unmatched to any gene: 9. The CDR3 is 13 residues long. DNA of the CDR3: TGTGCCAGCAGACCAACAGGGGAGGGAGGCTACACCTTC. Amino acids: CASRPTGEGGYTF.

The rearrangement uses TRBV29-1 and TRBJ1-6; TRBD1 matches 7 bases. Germline loops: CDR1 SQVTM, CDR2 ANQGSEA. This CDR3 comprises 13 residues. The junction had 5 bases not matched to a gene; V was cut back by 7 bases and J by 5 bases. The CDR3 DNA is TGCAGCGCGAGACAGGGAGATAATTCACCCCTCCACTTT. Its protein is CSARQGDNSPLHF.

The gene calls are TRBV2 and TRBJ2-1, with 9 nucleotides matching TRBD2. The CDR3 is 13 residues long. Germline V gene data show CDR1 as SNHLY and CDR2 as FYNNEI. Germline trimming cut 7 bases from V and 7 bases from J; bases unmatched to any gene: 5. CDR3 in amino acids: CASNLAGLNEQFF. The CDR3, as DNA: TGTGCCAGCAACCTAGCGGGGTTGAATGAGCAGTTCTTC. Complete variable domain (other parts from reference TRBV2 and TRBJ2-1): EPEVTQTPSHQVTQMGQEVILRCVPISNHLYFYWYRQILGQKVEFLVSFYNNEISEKSEIFDDQFSVERPDGSNFTLKIRSTKLEDSAMYFCASNLAGLNEQFFGPGTRLTVL.

The CDR3 loop reads CASSVAAGGPMNTEAFF. For the CDR3, the DNA is TGTGCCAGCAGCGTAGCAGCAGGGGGCCCGATGAACACTGAAGCTTTCTTT. The chain recombines TRBV9 with TRBJ1-1, with 8 positions matching TRBD1. Germline assignment: CDR1 SGDLS and CDR2 YYNGEE. The CDR3 totals 17 residues. The V and J ends lost 0 bases and 0 bases, in that order; junction bases with no gene match: 7. Full variable domain (outside the CDR3, taken from reference TRBV9 and TRBJ1-1): DSGVTQTPKHLITATGQRVTLRCSPRSGDLSVYWYQQSLDQGLQFLIQYYNGEERAKGNILERFSAQQFPDLHSELNLSSLELGDSALYFCASSVAAGGPMNTEAFFGQGTRLTVV.

A few counts support this clone. The chain employs TRBV6-6 and TRBJ1-4; 8 bases match TRBD1. The germline V gene has CDR1 MNHNY and CDR2 SVGAGI (reference sequence). CDR3 length: 13 residues. With V trimmed by 7 bases and J by 8 bases, 6 bases remained unmatched. The CDR3, as DNA: TGTGCCAGCACCAGGACAGGGCAGGAAAAACTGTTTTTT. Translated: CASTRTGQEKLFF.

The CDR3 here is CSYPPISFPPRYEQYF. CDR3 sequence (DNA): TGCAGTTACCCGCCTATCAGCTTCCCCCCACGCTACGAGCAGTACTTC. The chain is built from TRBV29-1 and TRBJ2-7, with D hard to call. CDR3 length equals 16 residues. Germline V gene data show CDR1 as SQVTM and CDR2 as ANQGSEA.

The rearrangement uses TRBV11-2 and TRBJ2-4; tentatively, D is TRBD1 (5 bases). The CDR3 consists of 17 residues. Germline V gives CDR1 SGHAT, CDR2 FQNNGV. The V gene lost 4 bases and the J gene lost 0 bases, with 16 bases spanning the gap. The CDR3 DNA sequence: TGTGCCAGCAGCTCCAGACAGAATTGGCCAGCCAAAAACATTCAGTACTTC. The encoded protein is CASSSRQNWPAKNIQYF.

This chain links TRBV7-2 with TRBJ1-2, with 7 bases matching TRBD1. The CDR3 consists of 13 residues. Per germline, CDR1 SGHTA and CDR2 FQGNSA. V shed 4 bases and J 6 bases; nucleotides not matched to a gene: 5. CDR3 residues: CASSSTGDHGYTF. The DNA of the CDR3 is TGTGCCAGCAGCTCTACAGGGGACCATGGCTACACCTTC.

This clone was seen only a few times. This chain joins TRBV4-3 and TRBJ2-7; TRBD2 aligns across 13 bases. The CDR3 length is 14 residues. Germline-derived CDR1 and CDR2 are LGHNA and YSLEER. V shed 4 bases and J 12 bases; nucleotides not matched to a gene: 9. The CDR3 DNA follows: TGCGCCAGCAGCCTTCAACTAGCGGGGGGGACAAGGTACTTC. It is translated as CASSLQLAGGTRYF.